This T cell receptor (beta chain) was found in a study of CXCR3-negative and CXCR3-positive naive CD8 T cells. Study information: Each library held about 1.5 +/- 0.3 million TRB reads, 120 million to 150 million in total.

The CDR3 loop spans 15 amino acids. CDR1 and CDR2 (germline): SNHLY, FYNNEI. The study made its TRB cDNA libraries by 5' RACE, adding UMI labels. TCRdb reprocessed the 5' RACE reads; each CDR3 protein has one entry and no DNA is given. The sample totals tens of thousands of distinct CDR3 sequences. Comments on this clonotype: Its antigen is not known.

Subsets of CD8+ T cells were each sorted in triplicate at hundreds of thousands of cells apiece. The study's findings and limits: Comparably high diversity was seen in both naive subsets, and much lower diversity in memory CD8+ cells. The study found that naive CXCR3-negative and CXCR3-positive cells shared TRBV-TRBJ usage, while memory cells differed.

Sequenced material: memory CD8+ T cells from blood. The V and J genes are TRBV2 and TRBJ2-1; TCRdb selects TRBD1, and the lack of DNA leaves this call unchecked. This receptor was taken from a human donor in good health. Some clones in this sample may be carry-over from other donors' samples. CDR3 region: CASSEAKGSYNEQFF.